This T cell receptor (beta chain) was obtained from a study of PD-1 blockade in classical Hodgkin lymphoma. The protocol was immunoSEQ multiplex PCR, while the TCRdb copy is restricted to in-frame clones and leaves out a portion. The sample includes over 20,000 clones, over 70% of them seen just once. CDR3 length: 12 residues. Trimming shortened V by 10 bases and J by 6 bases, and 15 bases separated the two germline ends. CDR1 SNHLY and CDR2 FYNNEI come from the germline V gene. Overall study findings and caveats: The study reported lower baseline TCR diversity in newly diagnosed patients than in healthy donors.

Time point of the sample: cycle 4 day 1 (C4D1), after 6 weeks of nivolumab. All the patients suffered relapse after autologous stem cell transplantation, and brentuximab vedotin exposure differed. This clone was seen once. Its antigen is as yet unknown. The clonotype originates from a human donor with classical Hodgkin lymphoma. The J gene is TRBJ1-2, the V gene TRBV2; possibly TRBD1 for D (5 bases). The specimen comprised peripheral blood mononuclear cells (PBMCs), sampled before the fourth cycle of nivolumab. Here the CDR3 DNA reads TGTGCCACCCAGACAGCTGGAAATGGCTACACCTTC. Protein: CATQTAGNGYTF.